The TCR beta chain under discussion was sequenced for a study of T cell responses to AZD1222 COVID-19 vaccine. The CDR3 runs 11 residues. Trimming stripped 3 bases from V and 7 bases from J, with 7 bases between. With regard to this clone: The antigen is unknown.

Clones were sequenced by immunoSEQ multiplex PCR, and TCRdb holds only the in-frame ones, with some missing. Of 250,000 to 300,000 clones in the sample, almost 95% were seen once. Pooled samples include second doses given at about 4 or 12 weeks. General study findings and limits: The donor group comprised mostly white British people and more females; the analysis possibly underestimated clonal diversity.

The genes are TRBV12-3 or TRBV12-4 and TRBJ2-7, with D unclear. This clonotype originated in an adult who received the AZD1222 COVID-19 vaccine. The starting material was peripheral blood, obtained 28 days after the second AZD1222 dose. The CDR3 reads CASSFSEEQYF. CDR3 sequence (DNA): TGTGCCAGCAGTTTTAGTGAGGAGCAGTACTTC.